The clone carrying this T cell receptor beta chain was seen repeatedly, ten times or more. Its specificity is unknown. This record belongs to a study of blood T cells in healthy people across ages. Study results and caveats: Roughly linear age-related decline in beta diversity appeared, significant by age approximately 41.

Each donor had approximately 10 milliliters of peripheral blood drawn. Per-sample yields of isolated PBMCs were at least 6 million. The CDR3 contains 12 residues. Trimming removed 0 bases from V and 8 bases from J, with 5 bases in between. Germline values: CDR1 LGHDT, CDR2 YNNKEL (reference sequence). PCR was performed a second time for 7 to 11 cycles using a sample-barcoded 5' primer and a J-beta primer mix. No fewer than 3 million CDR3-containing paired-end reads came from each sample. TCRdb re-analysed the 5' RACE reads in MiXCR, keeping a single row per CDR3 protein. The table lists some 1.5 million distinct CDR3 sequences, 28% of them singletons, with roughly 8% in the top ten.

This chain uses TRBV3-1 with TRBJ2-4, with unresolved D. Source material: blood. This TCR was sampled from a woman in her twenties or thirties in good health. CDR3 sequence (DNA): TGTGCCAGCAGCCAAGAGACCTACATTCAGTACTTC. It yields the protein CASSQETYIQYF.